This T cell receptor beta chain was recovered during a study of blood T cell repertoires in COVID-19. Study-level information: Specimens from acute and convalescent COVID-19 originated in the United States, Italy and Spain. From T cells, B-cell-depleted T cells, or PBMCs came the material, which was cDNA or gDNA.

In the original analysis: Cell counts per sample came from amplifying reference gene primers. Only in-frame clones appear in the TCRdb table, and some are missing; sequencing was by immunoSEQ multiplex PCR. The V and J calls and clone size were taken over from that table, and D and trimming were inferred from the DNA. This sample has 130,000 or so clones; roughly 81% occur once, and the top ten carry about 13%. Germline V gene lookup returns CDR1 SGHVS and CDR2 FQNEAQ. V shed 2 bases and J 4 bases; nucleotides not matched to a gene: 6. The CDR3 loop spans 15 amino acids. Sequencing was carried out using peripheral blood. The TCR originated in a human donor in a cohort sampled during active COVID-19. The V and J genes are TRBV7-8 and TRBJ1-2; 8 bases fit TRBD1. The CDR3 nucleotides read TGTGCCAGCAGCTTAACCTCGGGACAGGCCTATGGCTACACCTTC. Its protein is CASSLTSGQAYGYTF.